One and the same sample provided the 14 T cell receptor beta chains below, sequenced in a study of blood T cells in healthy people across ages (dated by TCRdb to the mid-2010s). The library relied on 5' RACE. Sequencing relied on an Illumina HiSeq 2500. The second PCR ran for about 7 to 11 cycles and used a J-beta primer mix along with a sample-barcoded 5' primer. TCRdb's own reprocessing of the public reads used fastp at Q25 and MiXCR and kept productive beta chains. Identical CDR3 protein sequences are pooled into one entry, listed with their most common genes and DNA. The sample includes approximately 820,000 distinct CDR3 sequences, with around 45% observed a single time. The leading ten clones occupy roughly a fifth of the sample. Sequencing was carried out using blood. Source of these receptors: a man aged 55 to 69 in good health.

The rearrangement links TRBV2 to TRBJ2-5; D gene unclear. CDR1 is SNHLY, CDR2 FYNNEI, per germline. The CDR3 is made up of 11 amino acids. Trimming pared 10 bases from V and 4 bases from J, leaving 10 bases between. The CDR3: CATMGSETQYF. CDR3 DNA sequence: TGTGCCACCATGGGGTCAGAGACCCAGTACTTC.

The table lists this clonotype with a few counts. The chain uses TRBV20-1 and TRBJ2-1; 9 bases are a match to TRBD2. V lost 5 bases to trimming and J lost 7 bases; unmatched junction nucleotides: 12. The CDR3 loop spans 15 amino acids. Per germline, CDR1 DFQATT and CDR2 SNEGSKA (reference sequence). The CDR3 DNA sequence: TGCAGTGCTCCCGGGACGGCGGGGGGGGTAAATGAGCAGTTCTTC. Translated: CSAPGTAGGVNEQFF.

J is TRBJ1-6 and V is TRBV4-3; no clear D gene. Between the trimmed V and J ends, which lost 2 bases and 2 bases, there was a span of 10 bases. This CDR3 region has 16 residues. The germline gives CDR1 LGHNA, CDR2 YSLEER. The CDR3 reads CASSQRAGTYNSPLHF. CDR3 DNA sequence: TGCGCCAGCAGCCAAAGAGCAGGAACCTATAATTCACCCCTCCACTTT.

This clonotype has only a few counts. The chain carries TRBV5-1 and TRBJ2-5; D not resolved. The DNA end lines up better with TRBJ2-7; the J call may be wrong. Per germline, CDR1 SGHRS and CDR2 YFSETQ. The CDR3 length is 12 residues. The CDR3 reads CASSRTPREQYF. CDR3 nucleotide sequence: TGCGCCAGCTCACGGACGCCGCGCGAGCAGTACTTC.

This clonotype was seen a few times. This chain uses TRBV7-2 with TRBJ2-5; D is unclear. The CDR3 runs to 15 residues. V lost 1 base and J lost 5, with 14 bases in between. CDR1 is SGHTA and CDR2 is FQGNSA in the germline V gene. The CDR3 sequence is CASSLVGQPQETQYF. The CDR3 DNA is TGTGCCAGCAGCTTAGTTGGGCAGCCTCAGGAGACCCAGTACTTC.

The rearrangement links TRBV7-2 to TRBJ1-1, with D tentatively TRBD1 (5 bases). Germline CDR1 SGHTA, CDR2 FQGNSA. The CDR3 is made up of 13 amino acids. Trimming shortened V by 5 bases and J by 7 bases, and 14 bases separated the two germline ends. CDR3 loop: CASSPRRDREAFF. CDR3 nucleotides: TGTGCCAGCAGCCCCCGAAGGGACCGTGAAGCTTTCTTT.

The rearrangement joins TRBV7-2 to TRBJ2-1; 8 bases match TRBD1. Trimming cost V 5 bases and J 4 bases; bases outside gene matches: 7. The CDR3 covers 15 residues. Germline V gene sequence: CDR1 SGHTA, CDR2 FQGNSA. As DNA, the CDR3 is TGTGCCAGCAGCGTGCCGGGACAGGTATACAATGAGCAGTTCTTC. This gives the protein CASSVPGQVYNEQFF.

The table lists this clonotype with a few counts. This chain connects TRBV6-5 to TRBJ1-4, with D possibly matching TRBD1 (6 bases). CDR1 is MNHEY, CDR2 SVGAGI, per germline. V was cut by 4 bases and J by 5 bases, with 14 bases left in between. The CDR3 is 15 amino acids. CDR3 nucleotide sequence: TGTGCCAGCAGTTCGTCGACAGGACGCAATGAAAAACTGTTTTTT. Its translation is CASSSSTGRNEKLFF.

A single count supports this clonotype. DNA of the CDR3: TGTGCCAGCAGTTCATTCCGGGACAGGGCCAAGTACTACGAGCAGTACTTC. This encodes CASSSFRDRAKYYEQYF. This chain connects TRBV28 to TRBJ2-7, with TRBD1 matching over 9 bases. Germline V gives CDR1 MDHEN, CDR2 SYDVKM. V lost 4 bases to trimming and J lost 3 bases; unmatched junction nucleotides: 13. The CDR3 sequence is 17 residues long. The full variable domain, in which reference TRBV28 and TRBJ2-7 provide the parts outside the CDR3, is DVKVTQSSRYLVKRTGEKVFLECVQDMDHENMFWYRQDPGLGLRLIYFSYDVKMKEKGDIPEGYSVSREKKERFSLILESASTNQTSMYLCASSSFRDRAKYYEQYFGPGTRLTVT.

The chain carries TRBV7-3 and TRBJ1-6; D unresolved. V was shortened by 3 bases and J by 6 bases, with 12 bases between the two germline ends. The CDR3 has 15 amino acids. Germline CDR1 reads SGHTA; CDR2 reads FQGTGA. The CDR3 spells CASSLGFGSNSPLHF. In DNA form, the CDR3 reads TGTGCCAGCAGCTTGGGGTTCGGGTCTAATTCACCCCTCCACTTT.

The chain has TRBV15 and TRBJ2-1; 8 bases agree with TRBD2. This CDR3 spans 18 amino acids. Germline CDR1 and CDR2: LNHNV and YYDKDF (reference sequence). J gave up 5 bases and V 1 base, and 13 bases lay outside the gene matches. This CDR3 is CATSRVQSPAGGHNEQFF. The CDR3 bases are TGTGCCACCAGCAGAGTTCAATCCCCGGCGGGGGGCCACAATGAGCAGTTCTTC.

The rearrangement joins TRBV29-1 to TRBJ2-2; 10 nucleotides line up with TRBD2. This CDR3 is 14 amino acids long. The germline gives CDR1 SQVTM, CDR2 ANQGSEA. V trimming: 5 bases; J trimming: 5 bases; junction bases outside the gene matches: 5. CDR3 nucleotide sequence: TGCAGCGTTCTGATACTAGCGGGGACCGGGGAGCTGTTTTTT. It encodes CSVLILAGTGELFF.

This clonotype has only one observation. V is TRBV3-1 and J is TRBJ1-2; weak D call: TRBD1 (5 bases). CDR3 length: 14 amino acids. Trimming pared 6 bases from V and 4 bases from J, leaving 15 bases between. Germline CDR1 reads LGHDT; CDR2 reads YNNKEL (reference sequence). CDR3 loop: CASRPDGGTYGYTF. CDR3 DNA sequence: TGTGCCAGCAGACCCGACGGGGGGACCTATGGCTACACCTTC. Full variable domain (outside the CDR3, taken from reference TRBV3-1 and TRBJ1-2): DTAVSQTPKYLVTQMGNDKSIKCEQNLGHDTMYWYKQDSKKFLKIMFSYNNKELIINETVPNRFSPKSPDKAHLNLHINSLELGDSAVYFCASRPDGGTYGYTFGSGTRLTVV.

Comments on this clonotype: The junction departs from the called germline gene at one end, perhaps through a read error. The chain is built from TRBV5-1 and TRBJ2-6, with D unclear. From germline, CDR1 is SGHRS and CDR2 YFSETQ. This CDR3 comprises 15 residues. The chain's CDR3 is CVSSWTDSGANVLTF. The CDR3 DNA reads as TGCGTCAGCAGCTGGACGGACTCTGGGGCCAACGTCCTGACTTTC.